This T cell receptor (beta chain) was identified during a study of CD8+CD57+ T cells in acquired aplastic anemia. CDR3 and TCR beta VDJ profiling relied on a genomic DNA template. TCRdb recomputed calls from the reads with MiXCR, one row per CDR3 protein. The table has some 240,000 distinct CDR3 sequences, 30% to 35% seen once. This sequence was found in a human donor in good health, serving as a control. Material: sorted CD4+, CD8+, or CD8+CD57+ T cells (not recorded which) from PBMCs.

The CDR3, as DNA: TGTGCCAGTAGTAAGGGGGGGCACACCTTC. Its protein product is CASSKGGHTF. V usage is TRBV19 and J usage is TRBJ1-2, with a tentative D call TRBD1 (6 bases). The CDR3 loop spans 10 amino acids. The germline V and J ends were trimmed by 4 bases and 12 bases, with 9 bases remaining between them. Germline V lookup: CDR1 LNHDA, CDR2 SQIVND (reference sequence).